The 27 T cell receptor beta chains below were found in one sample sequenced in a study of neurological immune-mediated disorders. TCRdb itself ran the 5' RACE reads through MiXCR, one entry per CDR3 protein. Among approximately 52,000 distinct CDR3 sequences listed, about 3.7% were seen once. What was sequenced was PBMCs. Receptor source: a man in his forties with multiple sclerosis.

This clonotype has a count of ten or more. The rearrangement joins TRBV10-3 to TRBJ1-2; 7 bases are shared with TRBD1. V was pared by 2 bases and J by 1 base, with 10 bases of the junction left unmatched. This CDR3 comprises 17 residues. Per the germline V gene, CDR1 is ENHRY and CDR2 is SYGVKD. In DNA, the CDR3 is TGTGCCATCAGTGAGCCGTTAACAGGGGTTATTAACTATGGCTACACCTTC. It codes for CAISEPLTGVINYGYTF.

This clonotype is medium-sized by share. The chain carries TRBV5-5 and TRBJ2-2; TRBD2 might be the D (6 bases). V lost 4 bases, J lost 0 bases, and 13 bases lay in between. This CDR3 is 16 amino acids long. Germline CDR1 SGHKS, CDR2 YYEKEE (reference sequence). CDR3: CASSASIAANTGELFF. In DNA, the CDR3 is TGTGCCAGCAGCGCTTCCATAGCGGCGAACACCGGGGAGCTGTTTTTT.

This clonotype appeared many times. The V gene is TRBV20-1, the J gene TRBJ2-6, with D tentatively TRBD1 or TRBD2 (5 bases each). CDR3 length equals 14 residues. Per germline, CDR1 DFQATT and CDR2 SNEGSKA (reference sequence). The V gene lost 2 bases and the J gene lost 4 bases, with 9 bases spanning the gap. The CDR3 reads CSARRGPGANVLTF. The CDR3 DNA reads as TGCAGTGCTAGAAGGGGACCCGGGGCCAACGTCCTGACTTTC.

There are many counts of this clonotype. For the CDR3, the DNA is TGCGCCAGCAGCCCGGGACAGGGAAATTCACCCCTCCACTTT. This sequence encodes CASSPGQGNSPLHF. This chain joins TRBV4-1 and TRBJ1-6; 9 bases agree with TRBD1. The J segment lost 7 bases and the V segment lost 4 bases, leaving 2 bases of the junction unmatched. The length of the CDR3 is 14 residues. Germline V gene data show CDR1 as MGHRA and CDR2 as YSYEKL.

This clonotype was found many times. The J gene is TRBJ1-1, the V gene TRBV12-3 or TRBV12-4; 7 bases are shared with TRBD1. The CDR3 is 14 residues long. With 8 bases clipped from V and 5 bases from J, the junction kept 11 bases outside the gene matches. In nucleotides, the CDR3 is TGTGCCAGCTCGTCAGGGGGGGTTAGGACTGAAGCTTTCTTT. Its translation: CASSSGGVRTEAFF.

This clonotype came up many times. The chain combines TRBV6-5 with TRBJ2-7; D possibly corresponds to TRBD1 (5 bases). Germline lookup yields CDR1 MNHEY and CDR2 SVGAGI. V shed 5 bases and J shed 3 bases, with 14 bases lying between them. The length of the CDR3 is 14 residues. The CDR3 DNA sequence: TGTGCCAGCAGTCCCCGGACACATCTCTACGAGCAGTACTTC. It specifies CASSPRTHLYEQYF.

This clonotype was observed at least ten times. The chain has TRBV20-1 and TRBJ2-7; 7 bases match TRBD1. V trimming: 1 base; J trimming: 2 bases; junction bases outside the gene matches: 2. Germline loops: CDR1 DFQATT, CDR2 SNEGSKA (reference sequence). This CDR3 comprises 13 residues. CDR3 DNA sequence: TGCAGTGCTAGAGTAGGGACAGCCTACGAGCAGTACTTC. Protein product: CSARVGTAYEQYF.

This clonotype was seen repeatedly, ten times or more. CDR3 amino acids: CASSGHLSTDTQYF. The CDR3, as DNA: TGCGCCAGCAGCGGACACCTTAGCACAGATACGCAGTATTTT. The chain has TRBV5-1 and TRBJ2-3; possible D gene TRBD1, 5 bases. V was shortened by 4 bases and J by 0 bases, with 9 bases between the two germline ends. The CDR3 extends over 14 amino acids. Germline values: CDR1 SGHRS, CDR2 YFSETQ.

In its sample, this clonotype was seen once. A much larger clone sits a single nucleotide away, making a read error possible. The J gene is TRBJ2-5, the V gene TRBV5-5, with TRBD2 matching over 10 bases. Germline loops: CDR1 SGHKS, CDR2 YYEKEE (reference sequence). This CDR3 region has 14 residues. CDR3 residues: CVSSLGTSDRGQYF. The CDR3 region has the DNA TGTGTCAGCAGCTTGGGGACTAGCGATAGGGGCCAGTACTTC.

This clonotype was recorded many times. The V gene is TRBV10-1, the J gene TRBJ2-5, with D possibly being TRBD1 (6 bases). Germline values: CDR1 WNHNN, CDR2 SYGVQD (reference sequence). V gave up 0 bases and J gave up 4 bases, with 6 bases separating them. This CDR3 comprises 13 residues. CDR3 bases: TGCGCCAGCAGTGAGTCAGGGGGAGAGACCCAGTACTTC. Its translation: CASSESGGETQYF.

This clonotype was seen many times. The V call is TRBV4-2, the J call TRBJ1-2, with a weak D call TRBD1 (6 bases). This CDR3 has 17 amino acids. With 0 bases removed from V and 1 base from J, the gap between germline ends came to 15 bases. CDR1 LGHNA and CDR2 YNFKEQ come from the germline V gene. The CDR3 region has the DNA TGTGCCAGCAGCCAAGAATCCGGGACAAACTTTAACTATGGCTACACCTTC. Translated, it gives CASSQESGTNFNYGYTF.

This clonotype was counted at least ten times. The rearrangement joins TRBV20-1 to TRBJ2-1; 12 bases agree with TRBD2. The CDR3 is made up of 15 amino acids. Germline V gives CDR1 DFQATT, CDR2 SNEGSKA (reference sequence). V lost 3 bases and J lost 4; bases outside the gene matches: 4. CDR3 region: CSARWGLAGYNEQFF. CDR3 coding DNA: TGCAGTGCTAGGTGGGGACTAGCGGGTTACAATGAGCAGTTCTTC.

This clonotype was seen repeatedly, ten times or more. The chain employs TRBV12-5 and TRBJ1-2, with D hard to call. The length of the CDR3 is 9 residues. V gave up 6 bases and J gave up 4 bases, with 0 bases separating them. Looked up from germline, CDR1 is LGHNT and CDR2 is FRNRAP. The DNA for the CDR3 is TGTGCTAGTGGCTATGGCTACACCTTC. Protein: CASGYGYTF.

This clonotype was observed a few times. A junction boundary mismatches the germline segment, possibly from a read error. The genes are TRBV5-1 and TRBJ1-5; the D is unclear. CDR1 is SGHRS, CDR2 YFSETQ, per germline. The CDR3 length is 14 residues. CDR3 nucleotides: TGCGCCAGCAGCTTTTCTGGACTTAATCAGCCCCAGAATTTT. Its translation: CASSFSGLNQPQNF.

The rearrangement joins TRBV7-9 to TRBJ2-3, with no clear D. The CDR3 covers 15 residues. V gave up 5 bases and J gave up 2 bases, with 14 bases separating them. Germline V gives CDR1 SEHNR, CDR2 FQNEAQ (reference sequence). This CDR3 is CASSPNGYPTDTQYF. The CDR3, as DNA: TGTGCCAGCAGCCCCAATGGATACCCCACAGATACGCAGTATTTT.

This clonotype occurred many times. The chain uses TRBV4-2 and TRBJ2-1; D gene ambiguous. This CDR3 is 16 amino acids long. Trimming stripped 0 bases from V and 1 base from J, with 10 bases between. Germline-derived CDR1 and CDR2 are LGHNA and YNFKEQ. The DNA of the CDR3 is TGTGCCAGCAGCCAAGATCCAGGCGATTCCTACAATGAGCAGTTCTTC. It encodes CASSQDPGDSYNEQFF.

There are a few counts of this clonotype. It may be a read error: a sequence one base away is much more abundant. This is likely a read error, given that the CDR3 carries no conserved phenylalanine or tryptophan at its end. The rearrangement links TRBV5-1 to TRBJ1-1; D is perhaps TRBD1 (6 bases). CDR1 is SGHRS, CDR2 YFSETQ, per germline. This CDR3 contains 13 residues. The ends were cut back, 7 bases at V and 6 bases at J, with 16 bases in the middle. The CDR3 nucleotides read TGCGCCAGCGTCTTCGAGCCAGGGGCTGAAGCTTTCATT. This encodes CASVFEPGAEAFI.

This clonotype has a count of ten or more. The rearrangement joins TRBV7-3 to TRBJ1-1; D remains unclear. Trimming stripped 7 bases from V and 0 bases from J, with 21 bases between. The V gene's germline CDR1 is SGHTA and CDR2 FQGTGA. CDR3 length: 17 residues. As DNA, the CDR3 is TGTGCCAGCAACCCTCCGGGCCCGGCAGCCCTGAACACTGAAGCTTTCTTT. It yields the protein CASNPPGPAALNTEAFF.

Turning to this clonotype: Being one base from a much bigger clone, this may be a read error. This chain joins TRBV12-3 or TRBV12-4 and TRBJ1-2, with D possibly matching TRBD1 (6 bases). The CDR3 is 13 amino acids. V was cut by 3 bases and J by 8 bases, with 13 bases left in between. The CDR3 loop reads CASSLGKGGGYTF. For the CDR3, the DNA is TGTGCCAGCAGTTTGGGAAAGGGGGGAGGCTACACCTTC.

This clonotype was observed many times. The DNA of the CDR3 is TGCGCCAGCAGCCCCATACAGGAGGGTAATCAGCCCCAGCATTTT. It translates to CASSPIQEGNQPQHF. The chain carries TRBV4-1 and TRBJ1-5; TRBD1 might be the D (5 bases). This CDR3 has 15 amino acids. V was shortened by 4 bases and J by 4 bases, with 14 bases between the two germline ends. The germline gives CDR1 MGHRA, CDR2 YSYEKL.

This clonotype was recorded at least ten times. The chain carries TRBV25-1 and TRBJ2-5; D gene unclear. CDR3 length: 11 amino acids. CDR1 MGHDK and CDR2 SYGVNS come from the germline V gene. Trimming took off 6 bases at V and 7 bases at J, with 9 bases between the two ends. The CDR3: CASRNVVTQYF. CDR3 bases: TGTGCCAGCAGAAACGTTGTGACCCAGTACTTC. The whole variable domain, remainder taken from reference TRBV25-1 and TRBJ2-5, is EADIYQTPRYLVIGTGKKITLECSQTMGHDKMYWYQQDPGMELHLIHYSYGVNSTEKGDLSSESTVSRIRTEHFPLTLESARPSHTSQYLCASRNVVTQYFGPGTRLLVL.

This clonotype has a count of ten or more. The CDR3 reads CASAGSGANVLTF. DNA for the CDR3: TGTGCCAGCGCCGGCTCTGGGGCCAACGTCCTGACTTTC. This chain links TRBV7-3 with TRBJ2-6, with D unresolved. With 8 bases removed from V and 0 bases from J, the gap between germline ends came to 5 bases. Germline CDR1 reads SGHTA; CDR2 reads FQGTGA. The CDR3 sequence is 13 residues long.

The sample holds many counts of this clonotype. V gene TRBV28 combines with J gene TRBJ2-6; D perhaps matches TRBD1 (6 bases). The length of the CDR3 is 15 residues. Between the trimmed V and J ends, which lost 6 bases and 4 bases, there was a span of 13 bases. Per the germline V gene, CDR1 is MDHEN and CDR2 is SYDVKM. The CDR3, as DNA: TGTGCCAGCAGGGGAGCTCAGGGGGGGGCCAACGTCCTGACTTTC. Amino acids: CASRGAQGGANVLTF.

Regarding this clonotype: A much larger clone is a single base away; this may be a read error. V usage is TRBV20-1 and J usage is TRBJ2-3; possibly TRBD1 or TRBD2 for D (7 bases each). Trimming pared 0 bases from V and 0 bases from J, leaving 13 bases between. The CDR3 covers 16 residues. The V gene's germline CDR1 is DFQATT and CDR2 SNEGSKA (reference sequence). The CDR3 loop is CSARDLRGGSTDTQYF. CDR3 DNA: TGCAGTGCTAGAGATCTCAGGGGGGGAAGCACAGATACGCAGTATTTT.

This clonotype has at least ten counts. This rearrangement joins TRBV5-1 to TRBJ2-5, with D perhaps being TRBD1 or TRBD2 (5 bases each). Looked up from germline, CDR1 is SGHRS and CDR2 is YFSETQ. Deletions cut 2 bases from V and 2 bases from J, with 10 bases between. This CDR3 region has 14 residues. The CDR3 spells CASSLGERQETQYF. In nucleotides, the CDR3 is TGCGCCAGCAGCTTAGGGGAGCGGCAAGAGACCCAGTACTTC.

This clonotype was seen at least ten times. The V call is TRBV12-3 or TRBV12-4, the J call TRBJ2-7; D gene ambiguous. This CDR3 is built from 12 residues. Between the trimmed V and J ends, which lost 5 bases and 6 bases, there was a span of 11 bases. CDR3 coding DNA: TGTGCCAGCAGTCTAACTTGGGCCGAGCAGTACTTC. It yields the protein CASSLTWAEQYF.

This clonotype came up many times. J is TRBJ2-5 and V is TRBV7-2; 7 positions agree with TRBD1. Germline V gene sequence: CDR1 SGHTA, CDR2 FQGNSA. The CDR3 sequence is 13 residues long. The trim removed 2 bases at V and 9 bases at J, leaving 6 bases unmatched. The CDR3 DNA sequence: TGTGCCAGCAGCTTATCACAGGGGAAGGCCCAGTACTTC. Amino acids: CASSLSQGKAQYF.